These 24 T cell receptor beta chains came from one sample sequenced in a study of T-cell reconstitution after alpha-beta-depleted transplantation in children. Preparation of the TCRbeta library involved a method that used unique molecular identifiers. Each CDR3 protein gets one entry after TCRdb re-called the PCR reads with MiXCR. The sample carries approximately 650,000 distinct CDR3 sequences, around 13% recorded once. Source: PBMCs, taken before TCRalphabeta/CD19-depleted stem cell transplant. These receptors originate from a girl aged 2-10 years with congenital amegakaryocytic thrombocytopenia, due to receive a stem cell transplant.

This clonotype was detected ten times or more. The rearrangement links TRBV28 to TRBJ2-7; no firm D call. The germline V gene has CDR1 MDHEN and CDR2 SYDVKM. Trimming pared 8 bases from V and 2 bases from J, leaving 10 bases between. This CDR3 region has 12 residues. CDR3 nucleotide sequence: TGTGCCAGCCACAACGGTACCTACGAGCAGTACTTC. Its translation: CASHNGTYEQYF.

Remarks on this clonotype: A much larger clone differs from this one at a single base, so this may be a read error. The missing conserved phenylalanine or tryptophan at the end of this CDR3 makes a read error likely. The chain uses TRBV28 and TRBJ2-3, with 11 bases fitting TRBD2. Germline V gene lookup returns CDR1 MDHEN and CDR2 SYDVKM. This CDR3 comprises 16 residues. The V and J ends lost 4 bases and 2 bases, in that order; junction bases with no gene match: 5. The CDR3: CASSSRTSGLTDTQYL. In nucleotides, the CDR3 is TGTGCCAGCAGTTCCCGGACTAGCGGGCTCACAGATACGCAGTATTTA.

This clonotype was picked up a small number of times. The chain employs TRBV5-1 and TRBJ2-7; 11 bases are a match to TRBD1. The CDR3 covers 15 residues. The V gene end was trimmed by 4 bases and the J gene end by 3 bases; junction bases not matched to a gene: 6. Germline loops: CDR1 SGHRS, CDR2 YFSETQ. The CDR3: CASSPWDRGDYEQYF. CDR3 nucleotide sequence: TGCGCCAGCAGCCCCTGGGACAGGGGGGACTACGAGCAGTACTTC.

The chain joins TRBV2 to TRBJ2-1; D is uncertain. The CDR3 consists of 13 residues. Trimming stripped 10 bases from V and 6 bases from J, with 16 bases between. Per germline, CDR1 SNHLY and CDR2 FYNNEI. CDR3 amino acids: CANAEGQFNEQFF. The DNA for the CDR3 is TGTGCCAACGCAGAAGGGCAGTTCAATGAGCAGTTCTTC.

Only a few counts were recorded for this clonotype. The CDR3 DNA is TGTGCCAGCACCCATACCGGACCAGACTACGAGCAGTACTTC. This encodes CASTHTGPDYEQYF. The chain links TRBV7-9 to TRBJ2-7; D is unresolved. This CDR3 contains 14 residues. Between the trimmed V and J ends, which lost 7 bases and 3 bases, there was a span of 16 bases. Per germline, CDR1 SEHNR and CDR2 FQNEAQ (reference sequence).

This clonotype was seen repeatedly, ten times or more. The V and J genes are TRBV5-1 and TRBJ2-3, with D maybe TRBD2 (6 bases). The V gene's germline CDR1 is SGHRS and CDR2 YFSETQ. There are 18 residues in the CDR3. Trimming shortened V by 6 bases and J by 0 bases, and 23 bases separated the two germline ends. CDR3 sequence (DNA): TGCGCCAGCAACAATAACCCTAGGAGGGAGGTGAGCACAGATACGCAGTATTTT. Translation gives CASNNNPRREVSTDTQYF. Using reference TRBV5-1 and TRBJ2-3 for the parts outside the CDR3, the full variable domain is KAGVTQTPRYLIKTRGQQVTLSCSPISGHRSVSWYQQTPGQGLQFLFEYFSETQRNKGNFPGRFSGRQFSNSRSEMNVSTLELGDSALYLCASNNNPRREVSTDTQYFGPGTRLTVL.

This clonotype came up a few times. The J gene is TRBJ2-1, the V gene TRBV7-2; D possibly corresponds to TRBD2 (5 bases). V shed 2 bases and J shed 8 bases, with 10 bases lying between them. CDR3 length equals 13 residues. Germline V gene sequence: CDR1 SGHTA, CDR2 FQGNSA. The CDR3 loop reads CASSLLDFHEQFF. CDR3 sequence (DNA): TGTGCCAGCAGCTTATTGGACTTCCATGAGCAGTTCTTC.

The chain's CDR3 is CSAREFSEQFF. The DNA for the CDR3 is TGCAGTGCTAGAGAGTTTTCTGAGCAGTTCTTC. This rearrangement joins TRBV20-1 to TRBJ2-1; no reliable D call. The CDR3 sequence is 11 residues long. Germline V gives CDR1 DFQATT, CDR2 SNEGSKA (reference sequence). Trimming removed 0 bases at V and 9 bases at J, with 6 bases between.

Ten or more counts support this clonotype. The chain has TRBV12-3 or TRBV12-4 and TRBJ1-1; TRBD1 matches 9 bases. Trimming removed 1 base from V and 2 bases from J; junction bases left unmatched: 11. The length of the CDR3 is 18 residues. The CDR3 coding sequence is TGTGCCAGCAGTTTAGGGTTGGACAGGGGAAGCTTCAACACTGAAGCTTTCTTT. Encoded protein: CASSLGLDRGSFNTEAFF.

In the case of this clonotype: A far larger clone is one nucleotide away, so this likely arose from a read error. This sequence joins TRBV20-1 and TRBJ2-1; D is perhaps TRBD2 (5 bases). CDR1 is DFQATT, CDR2 SNEGSKA, per germline (reference sequence). The CDR3 has 11 residues. V shed 7 bases and J shed 7 bases, with 11 bases lying between them. The CDR3 region is CSGSTSNEQFF. CDR3 coding DNA: TGCAGTGGTAGCACTAGTAATGAGCAGTTCTTC.

This clonotype has ten or more counts. The chain joins TRBV29-1 to TRBJ2-3; D remains unclear. V lost 7 bases and J lost 1, with 12 bases in between. This CDR3 region has 13 residues. Germline-derived CDR1 and CDR2 are SQVTM and ANQGSEA. CDR3 residues: CSGEVGGTDTQYF. In DNA form, the CDR3 reads TGCAGCGGGGAAGTTGGTGGCACAGATACGCAGTATTTT.

This clonotype was observed at least ten times. The V gene is TRBV5-1, the J gene TRBJ2-3, with unresolved D. Germline V CDR1 and CDR2: SGHRS, YFSETQ. The V end lost 4 bases, the J end lost 3 bases, and 15 bases lay between the germline ends. CDR3 length: 15 amino acids. CDR3 region: CASSPAVGMTDTQYF. DNA for the CDR3: TGCGCCAGCAGCCCCGCAGTTGGAATGACAGATACGCAGTATTTT.

The sample holds many counts of this clonotype. The chain is built from TRBV12-3 or TRBV12-4 and TRBJ2-5; unclear D gene. CDR3 length equals 15 residues. V gave up 4 bases and J gave up 2 bases, with 14 bases separating them. The CDR3 DNA follows: TGTGCCAGCAGTTCATATACACTGGAACAAGAGACCCAGTACTTC. Encoded protein: CASSSYTLEQETQYF.

This sequence joins TRBV2 and TRBJ2-3, with no clear D. This CDR3 contains 15 residues. Trimming shortened V by 5 bases and J by 7 bases, and 19 bases separated the two germline ends. Germline V lookup: CDR1 SNHLY, CDR2 FYNNEI. The CDR3 sequence is CASSFRSIAVNTQYF. The CDR3 DNA sequence: TGTGCCAGCAGTTTCCGGTCCATCGCTGTTAATACGCAGTATTTT.

This clonotype was observed a handful of times. The chain combines TRBV7-8 with TRBJ2-6; 7 bases map to TRBD1. This CDR3 comprises 20 residues. V lost 4 bases and J lost 0; bases outside the gene matches: 15. The germline CDR1 and CDR2 sequences are SGHVS and FQNEAQ. The CDR3 loop reads CASSYNPLRDSFSGANVLTF. In DNA, the CDR3 is TGTGCCAGCAGCTACAACCCTCTCCGGGACAGCTTCTCTGGGGCCAACGTCCTGACTTTC.

This clonotype was seen at least ten times. DNA for the CDR3: TGTGCCAGCAGCTTAGCGGCCCTCGGGCTTTTAGAGACCCAGTACTTC. This gives the protein CASSLAALGLLETQYF. This sequence joins TRBV7-2 and TRBJ2-5; the D is unclear. Looked up from germline, CDR1 is SGHTA and CDR2 is FQGNSA. V lost 0 bases, J lost 4 bases, and 15 bases lay in between. The CDR3 is 16 amino acids.

The table lists this clonotype with many counts. The J gene is TRBJ2-1, the V gene TRBV20-1; TRBD2 aligns across 12 bases. With V trimmed by 3 bases and J by 2 bases, 11 bases remained unmatched. CDR1 is DFQATT, CDR2 SNEGSKA, per germline (reference sequence). The CDR3 covers 18 residues. Here the CDR3 reads CSARGPTGLAGAYNEQFF. In nucleotides, the CDR3 is TGCAGTGCTAGGGGACCTACGGGACTAGCGGGCGCCTACAATGAGCAGTTCTTC.

This chain connects TRBV29-1 to TRBJ2-1, with 7 bases identical to TRBD2. Germline CDR1 SQVTM, CDR2 ANQGSEA. The V segment lost 3 bases and the J segment 9 bases; nucleotides outside the gene matches: 17. CDR3 length: 16 amino acids. CDR3 region: CSVEAAGTISFSEQFF. CDR3 bases: TGCAGCGTTGAGGCAGCCGGGACTATATCCTTCAGTGAGCAGTTCTTC.

This clonotype has a count of ten or more. The chain links TRBV28 to TRBJ2-5, with D possibly matching TRBD2 (5 bases). Germline CDR1 and CDR2: MDHEN and SYDVKM. CDR3 size: 15 residues. The V end was cut by 4 bases, the J end by 5 bases, with 17 bases between. For the CDR3, the DNA is TGTGCCAGCAGTTCCCTAAGCGGTTTAGGGGAGACCCAGTACTTC. The encoded protein is CASSSLSGLGETQYF.

The DNA for the CDR3 is TGTGCCAGCAAATCCGGACAGGACGAGCAGTACTTC. It specifies CASKSGQDEQYF. The chain couples TRBV12-3 or TRBV12-4 to TRBJ2-7; 7 positions agree with TRBD1. The V and J ends lost 7 bases and 5 bases, in that order; junction bases with no gene match: 5. The CDR3 extends over 12 amino acids.

The V and J genes are TRBV5-1 and TRBJ2-7; 13 nucleotides line up with TRBD2. V shed 4 bases and J 9 bases; nucleotides not matched to a gene: 13. This CDR3 comprises 16 residues. Germline V gene data show CDR1 as SGHRS and CDR2 as YFSETQ. CDR3 DNA sequence: TGCGCCAGCAGCAATACAGGGCTTGGGACTAGCGGGGCGCAGTACTTC. As protein: CASSNTGLGTSGAQYF.

Many counts were recorded for this clonotype. This chain uses TRBV20-1 with TRBJ1-1, with TRBD1 identical over 9 bases. Germline lookup yields CDR1 DFQATT and CDR2 SNEGSKA (reference sequence). The CDR3 has 15 amino acids. The J segment lost 0 bases and the V segment lost 4 bases, leaving 6 bases of the junction unmatched. The CDR3 loop reads CSAIPGTGMNTEAFF. The CDR3 DNA reads TGCAGTGCTATCCCGGGGACAGGGATGAACACTGAAGCTTTCTTT.

The chain links TRBV6-1 to TRBJ2-2; perhaps D is TRBD1 or TRBD2 (5 bases each). The CDR3 loop spans 15 amino acids. Trimming removed 5 bases from V and 4 bases from J, with 14 bases in between. Germline V gene sequence: CDR1 MNHNS, CDR2 SASEGT. This chain's CDR3 is CASSTKKGSTGELFF. The CDR3 DNA reads as TGTGCCAGCAGTACCAAAAAGGGGAGCACCGGGGAGCTGTTTTTT.

This clonotype was seen more than once but under ten times. The chain links TRBV10-3 to TRBJ2-7, with 7 positions matching TRBD1. The CDR3 runs 13 residues. The V segment lost 3 bases and the J segment 4 bases; nucleotides outside the gene matches: 3. Looked up from germline, CDR1 is ENHRY and CDR2 is SYGVKD. The CDR3 region is CAISEQGKYEQYF. CDR3 nucleotide sequence: TGTGCCATCAGTGAACAGGGGAAATACGAGCAGTACTTC.